Detailed here is one TCR beta chain. This entry is derived from a study of T cells in Graves' hyperthyroidism and ophthalmopathy. From RNA transcripts, TCR beta CDR3 regions were amplified. The HTBI primer set served for first-round RT-PCR of the TCR CDR3. TCRdb independently ran MiXCR on the multiplex PCR reads; one entry per CDR3 protein. The table shows over 300,000 distinct CDR3 sequences, with about 14% occurring only once. This CDR3 region has 15 residues. Trimming shortened V by 5 bases and J by 3 bases, and 12 bases separated the two germline ends. From germline, CDR1 is KGHDR and CDR2 SFDVKD. The origin of this receptor is a woman aged 55 to 70 with Graves' hyperthyroidism. The chain carries TRBV24-1 and TRBJ2-2; a possible D gene is TRBD2 (5 bases). The sample consisted of blood. The CDR3 is CATSVRGDYTGELFF. For the CDR3, the DNA is TGTGCCACCAGTGTTCGGGGAGATTACACCGGGGAGCTGTTTTTT.